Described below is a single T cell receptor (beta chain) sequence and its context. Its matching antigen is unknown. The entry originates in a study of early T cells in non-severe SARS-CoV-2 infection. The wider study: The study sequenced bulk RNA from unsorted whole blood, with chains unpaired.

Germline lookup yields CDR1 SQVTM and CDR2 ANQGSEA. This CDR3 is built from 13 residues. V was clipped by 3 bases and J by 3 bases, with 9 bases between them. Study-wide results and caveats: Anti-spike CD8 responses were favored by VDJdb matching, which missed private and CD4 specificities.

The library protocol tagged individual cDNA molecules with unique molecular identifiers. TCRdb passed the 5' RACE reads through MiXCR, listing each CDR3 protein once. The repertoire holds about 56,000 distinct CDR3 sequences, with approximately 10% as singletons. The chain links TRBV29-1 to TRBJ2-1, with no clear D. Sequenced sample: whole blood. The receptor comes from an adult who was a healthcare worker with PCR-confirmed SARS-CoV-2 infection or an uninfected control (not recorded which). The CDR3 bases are TGCAGCGTTGACCTAAACTACTACAATGAGCAGTTCTTC. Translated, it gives CSVDLNYYNEQFF.